This T cell receptor (beta chain) was obtained from a study of T cell changes during pregnancy in multiple sclerosis. Using immunoSEQ multiplex PCR, the repertoire was profiled, and TCRdb retains in-frame clones only, with some absent. Of about 80,000 clones listed, 90% to 95% are singletons. There are 15 residues in the CDR3. V lost 2 bases and J lost 4, with 13 bases in between. Germline V gene lookup returns CDR1 SGDLS and CDR2 YYNGEE. The gene calls are TRBV9 and TRBJ2-1; unclear D gene. The sequenced sample was peripheral blood, obtained before pregnancy. This clonotype was obtained from a female donor with multiple sclerosis, enrolled in a pregnancy study. The CDR3 is CASSVRSVDYNEQFF. CDR3 in DNA: TGTGCCAGCAGCGTTCGGAGCGTGGATTACAATGAGCAGTTCTTC.